The clone carrying this T cell receptor beta chain was observed many times. Its antigen is not known. CDR3 size: 14 residues. With 4 bases removed from V and 6 bases from J, the gap between germline ends came to 16 bases. CDR1 is MGHDK, CDR2 SYGVNS, per germline. The entry originates in a study of T cells in Graves' hyperthyroidism and ophthalmopathy. Turning to the study itself: Peripheral blood was collected at initial diagnosis, before any treatment.

PBMCs came from 9 to 10 ml fresh peripheral blood. Study-wide results and caveats: In validation, the model predicted ophthalmopathy. These predictions came a median roughly 7.1 months before onset.

Regions amplified from RNA transcripts were the TCR beta CDR3 regions. HTBI primers drove first-round RT-PCR of the TCR CDR3. A single record per CDR3 protein comes from TCRdb applying MiXCR to the multiplex PCR reads. The data contain about 350,000 distinct CDR3 sequences, over 15% of them singletons. The TCR comes from a woman in her late teens or twenties with Graves' hyperthyroidism. The V and J genes are TRBV25-1 and TRBJ2-7; D unclear. Material: blood. CDR3 sequence (DNA): TGTGCCAGCAGTGGTAGCAGCGAAATTGGCGAGCAGTACTTC. This sequence encodes CASSGSSEIGEQYF.